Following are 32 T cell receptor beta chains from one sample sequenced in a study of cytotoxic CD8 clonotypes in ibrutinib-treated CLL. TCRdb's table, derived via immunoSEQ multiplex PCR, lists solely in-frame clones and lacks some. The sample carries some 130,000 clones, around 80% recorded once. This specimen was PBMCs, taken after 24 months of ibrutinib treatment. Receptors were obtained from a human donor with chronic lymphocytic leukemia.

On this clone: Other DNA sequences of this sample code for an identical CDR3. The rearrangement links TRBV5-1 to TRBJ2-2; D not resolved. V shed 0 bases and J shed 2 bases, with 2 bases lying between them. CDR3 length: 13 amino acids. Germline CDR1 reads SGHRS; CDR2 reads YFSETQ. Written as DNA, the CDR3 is TGCGCCAGCAGCTTGGGAAACACCGGGGAGCTGTTTTTT. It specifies CASSLGNTGELFF.

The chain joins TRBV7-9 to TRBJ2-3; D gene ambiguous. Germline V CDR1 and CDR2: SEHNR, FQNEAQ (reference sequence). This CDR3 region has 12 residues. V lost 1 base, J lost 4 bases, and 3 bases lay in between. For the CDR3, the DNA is TGTGCCAGCAGCTTAGGGGCAGATACGCAGTATTTT. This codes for CASSLGADTQYF.

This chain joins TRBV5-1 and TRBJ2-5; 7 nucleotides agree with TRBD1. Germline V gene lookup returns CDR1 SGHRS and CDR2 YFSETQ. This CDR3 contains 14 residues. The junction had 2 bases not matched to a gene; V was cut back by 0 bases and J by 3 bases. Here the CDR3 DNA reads TGCGCCAGCAGCTTGGCCGACAGGGAAGAGACCCAGTACTTC. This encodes CASSLADREETQYF.

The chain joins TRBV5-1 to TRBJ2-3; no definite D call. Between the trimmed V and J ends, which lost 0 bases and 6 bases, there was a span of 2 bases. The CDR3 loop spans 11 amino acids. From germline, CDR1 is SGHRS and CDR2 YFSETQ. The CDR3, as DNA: TGCGCCAGCAGCTTGGTGGATACGCAGTATTTT. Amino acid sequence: CASSLVDTQYF.

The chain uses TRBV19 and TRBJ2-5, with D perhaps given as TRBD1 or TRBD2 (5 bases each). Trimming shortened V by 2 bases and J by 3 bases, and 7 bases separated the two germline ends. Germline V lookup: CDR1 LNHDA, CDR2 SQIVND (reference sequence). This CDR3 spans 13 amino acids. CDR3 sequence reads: CASSIWGKETQYF. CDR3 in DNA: TGTGCCAGTAGTATATGGGGGAAAGAGACCCAGTACTTC.

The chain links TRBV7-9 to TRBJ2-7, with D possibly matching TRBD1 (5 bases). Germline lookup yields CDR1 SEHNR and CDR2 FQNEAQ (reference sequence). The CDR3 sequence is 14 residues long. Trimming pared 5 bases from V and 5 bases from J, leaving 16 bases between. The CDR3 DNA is TGTGCCAGCAGCCTTTCGGCAGGGCGCCACGAGCAGTACTTC. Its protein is CASSLSAGRHEQYF. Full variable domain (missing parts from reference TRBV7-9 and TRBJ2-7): DTGVSQNPRHKITKRGQNVTFRCDPISEHNRLYWYRQTLGQGPEFLTYFQNEAQLEKSRLLSDRFSAERPKGSFSTLEIQRTEQGDSAMYLCASSLSAGRHEQYFGPGTRLTVT.

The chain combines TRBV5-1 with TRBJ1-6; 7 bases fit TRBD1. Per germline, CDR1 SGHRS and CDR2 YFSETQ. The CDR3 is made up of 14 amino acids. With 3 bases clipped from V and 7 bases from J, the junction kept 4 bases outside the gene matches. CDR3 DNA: TGCGCCAGCAGCTCCGGGACAGAAAATTCACCCCTCCACTTT. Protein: CASSSGTENSPLHF.

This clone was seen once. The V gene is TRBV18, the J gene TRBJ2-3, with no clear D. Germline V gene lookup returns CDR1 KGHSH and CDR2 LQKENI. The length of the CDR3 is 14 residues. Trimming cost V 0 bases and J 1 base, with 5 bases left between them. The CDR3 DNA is TGTGCCAGCTCACCACCCGAACGCACAGATACGCAGTATTTT. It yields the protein CASSPPERTDTQYF.

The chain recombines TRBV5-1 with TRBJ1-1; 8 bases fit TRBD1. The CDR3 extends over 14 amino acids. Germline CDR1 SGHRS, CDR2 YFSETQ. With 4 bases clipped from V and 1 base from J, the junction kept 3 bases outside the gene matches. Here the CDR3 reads CASSKDRENTEAFF. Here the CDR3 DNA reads TGCGCCAGCAGCAAGGACAGGGAGAACACTGAAGCTTTCTTT.

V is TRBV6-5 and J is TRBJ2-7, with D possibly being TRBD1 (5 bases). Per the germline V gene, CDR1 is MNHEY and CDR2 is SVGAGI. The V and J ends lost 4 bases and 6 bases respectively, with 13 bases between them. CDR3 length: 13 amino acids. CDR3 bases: TGTGCCAGCAGTTTCTCTTACGACAGCGAGCAGTACTTC. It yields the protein CASSFSYDSEQYF.

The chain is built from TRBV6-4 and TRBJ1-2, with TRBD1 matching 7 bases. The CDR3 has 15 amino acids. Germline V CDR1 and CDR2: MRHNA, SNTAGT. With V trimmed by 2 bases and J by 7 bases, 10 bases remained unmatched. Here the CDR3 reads CASSDDPGTEGGYTF. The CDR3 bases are TGTGCCAGCAGTGACGACCCCGGGACAGAAGGTGGCTACACCTTC.

The CDR3 reads CASSSPPAGEQYF. DNA of the CDR3: TGTGCCAGCAGCTCGCCACCTGCGGGGGAGCAGTACTTC. The chain recombines TRBV7-8 with TRBJ2-7; D perhaps matches TRBD2 (6 bases). The CDR3 is 13 amino acids. The V gene lost 4 bases and the J gene lost 7 bases, with 14 bases spanning the gap. Germline assignment: CDR1 SGHVS and CDR2 FQNEAQ.

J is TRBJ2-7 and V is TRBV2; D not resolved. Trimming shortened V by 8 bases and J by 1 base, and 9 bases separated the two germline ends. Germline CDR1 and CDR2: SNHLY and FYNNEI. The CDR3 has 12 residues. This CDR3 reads CASGVLSYEQYF. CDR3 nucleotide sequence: TGTGCCAGCGGGGTCCTTTCCTACGAGCAGTACTTC.

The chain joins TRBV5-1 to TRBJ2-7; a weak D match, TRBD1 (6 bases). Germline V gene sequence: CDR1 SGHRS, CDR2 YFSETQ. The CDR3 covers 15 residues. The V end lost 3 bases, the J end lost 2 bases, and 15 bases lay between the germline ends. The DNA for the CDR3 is TGCGCCAGCAGCTGGGGACACCCCTTCGCCTACGAGCAGTACTTC. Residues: CASSWGHPFAYEQYF.

The CDR3: CASSYGKDYEQYF. CDR3 nucleotides: TGTGCCAGCAGTTATGGGAAAGACTACGAGCAGTACTTC. The rearrangement links TRBV6-6 to TRBJ2-7; D is unclear. The CDR3 runs to 13 residues. Germline-derived CDR1 and CDR2 are MNHNY and SVGAGI (reference sequence). V lost 3 bases and J lost 3, with 9 bases in between.

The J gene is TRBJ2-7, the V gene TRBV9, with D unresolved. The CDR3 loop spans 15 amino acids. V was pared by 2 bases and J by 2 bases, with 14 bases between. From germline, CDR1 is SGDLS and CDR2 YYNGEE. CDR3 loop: CASSVGSKSPYEQYF. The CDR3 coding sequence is TGTGCCAGCAGCGTTGGCAGCAAGAGCCCCTACGAGCAGTACTTC.

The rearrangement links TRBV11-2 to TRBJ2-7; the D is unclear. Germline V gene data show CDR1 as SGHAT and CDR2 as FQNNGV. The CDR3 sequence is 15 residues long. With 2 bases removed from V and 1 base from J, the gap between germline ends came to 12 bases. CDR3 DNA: TGTGCCAGCAGCTTAAGATTTTTGGAATCCTACGAGCAGTACTTC. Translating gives CASSLRFLESYEQYF.

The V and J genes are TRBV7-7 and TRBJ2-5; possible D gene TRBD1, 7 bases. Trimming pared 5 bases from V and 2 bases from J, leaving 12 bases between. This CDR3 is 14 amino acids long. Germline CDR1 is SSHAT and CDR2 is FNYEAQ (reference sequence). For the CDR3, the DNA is TGTGCCAGCAGCACCAGGGGGGCTCAAGAGACCCAGTACTTC. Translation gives CASSTRGAQETQYF.

The DNA of the CDR3 is TGCGCCAGCAGCTGGGAGGGTAGCGATGGCTACACCTTC. This gives the protein CASSWEGSDGYTF. This rearrangement joins TRBV5-1 to TRBJ1-2; no clear D. The CDR3 sequence is 13 residues long. The germline CDR1 and CDR2 sequences are SGHRS and YFSETQ. V lost 3 bases, J lost 6 bases, and 12 bases lay in between.

CDR3 residues: CAISALAQETQYF. The DNA of the CDR3 is TGTGCCATCAGTGCCCTAGCTCAAGAGACCCAGTACTTC. This sequence joins TRBV10-3 and TRBJ2-5, with D tentatively TRBD2 (5 bases). This CDR3 comprises 13 residues. V was shortened by 4 bases and J by 2 bases, with 8 bases between the two germline ends. Germline V gene data show CDR1 as ENHRY and CDR2 as SYGVKD.

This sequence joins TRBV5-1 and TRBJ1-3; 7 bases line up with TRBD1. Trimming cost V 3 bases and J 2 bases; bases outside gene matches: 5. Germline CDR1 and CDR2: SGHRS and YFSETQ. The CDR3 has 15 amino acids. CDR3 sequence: CASSSGQVAGNTIYF. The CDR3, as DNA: TGCGCCAGCAGCTCAGGACAGGTGGCTGGAAACACCATATATTTT.

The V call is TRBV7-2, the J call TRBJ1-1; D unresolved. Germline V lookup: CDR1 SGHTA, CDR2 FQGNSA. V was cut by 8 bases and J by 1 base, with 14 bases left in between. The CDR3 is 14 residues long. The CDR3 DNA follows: TGTGCCAGCTCTAGGAGCTCGGGGAACACTGAAGCTTTCTTT. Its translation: CASSRSSGNTEAFF.

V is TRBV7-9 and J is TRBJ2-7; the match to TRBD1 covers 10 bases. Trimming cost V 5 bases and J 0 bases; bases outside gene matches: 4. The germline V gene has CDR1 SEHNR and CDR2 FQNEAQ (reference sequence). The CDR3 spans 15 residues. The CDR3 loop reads CASSPRDRGSYEQYF. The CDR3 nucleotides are TGTGCCAGCAGCCCTAGGGACAGGGGCTCCTACGAGCAGTACTTC.

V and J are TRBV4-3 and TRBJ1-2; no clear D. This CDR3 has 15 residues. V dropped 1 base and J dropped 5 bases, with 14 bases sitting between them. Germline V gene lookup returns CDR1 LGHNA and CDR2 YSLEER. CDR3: CASSQVRGPSYGYTF. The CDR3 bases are TGCGCCAGCAGCCAAGTCCGGGGTCCCAGTTATGGCTACACCTTC.

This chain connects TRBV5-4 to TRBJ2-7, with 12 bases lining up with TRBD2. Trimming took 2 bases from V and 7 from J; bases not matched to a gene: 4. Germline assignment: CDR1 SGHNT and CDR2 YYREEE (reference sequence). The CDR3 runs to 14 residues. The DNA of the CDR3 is TGTGCCAGCAGCTTAGGACTAGCGGGGAGTGAGCAGTACTTC. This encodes CASSLGLAGSEQYF.

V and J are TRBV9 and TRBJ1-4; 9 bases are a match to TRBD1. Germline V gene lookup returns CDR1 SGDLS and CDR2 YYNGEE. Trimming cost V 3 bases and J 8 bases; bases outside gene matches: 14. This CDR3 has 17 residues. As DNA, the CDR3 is TGTGCCAGCAGCGCCCAAACCGGGACAGGGCATGGAGAAAAACTGTTTTTT. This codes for CASSAQTGTGHGEKLFF.

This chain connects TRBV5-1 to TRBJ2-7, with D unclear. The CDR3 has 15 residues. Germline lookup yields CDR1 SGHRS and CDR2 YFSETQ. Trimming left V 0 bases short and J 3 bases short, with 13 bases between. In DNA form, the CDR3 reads TGCGCCAGCAGCTTGGACCGACCTCTGGTCTACGAGCAGTACTTC. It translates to CASSLDRPLVYEQYF.

This chain's CDR3 is CASSYGRGLDNEQFF. The CDR3, as DNA: TGTGCCAGCAGCTACGGGCGGGGGCTTGACAATGAGCAGTTCTTC. This chain joins TRBV13 and TRBJ2-1, with D perhaps TRBD2 (7 bases). Per the germline V gene, CDR1 is PRHDT and CDR2 is FYEKMQ (reference sequence). The CDR3 has 15 residues. The V end was cut by 4 bases, the J end by 5 bases, with 15 bases between. The variable domain in full, completed from reference TRBV13 and TRBJ2-1, reads AAGVIQSPRHLIKEKRETATLKCYPIPRHDTVYWYQQGPGQDPQFLISFYEKMQSDKGSIPDRFSAQQFSDYHSELNMSSLELGDSALYFCASSYGRGLDNEQFFGPGTRLTVL.

CDR3 sequence reads: CASSLGQGTNTGELFF. The CDR3 region has the DNA TGTGCCAGCAGCCTCGGACAGGGAACGAACACCGGGGAGCTGTTTTTT. The chain links TRBV4-2 to TRBJ2-2; 8 nucleotides align to TRBD1. Per germline, CDR1 LGHNA and CDR2 YNFKEQ. CDR3 length: 16 amino acids. J gave up 0 bases and V 4 bases, and 4 bases lay outside the gene matches.

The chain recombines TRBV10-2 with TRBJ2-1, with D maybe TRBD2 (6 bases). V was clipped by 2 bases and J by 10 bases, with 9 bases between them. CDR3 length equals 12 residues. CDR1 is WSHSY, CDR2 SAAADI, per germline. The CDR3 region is CASSEPTREQFF. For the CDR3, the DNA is TGCGCCAGCAGTGAGCCGACTAGAGAGCAGTTCTTC.

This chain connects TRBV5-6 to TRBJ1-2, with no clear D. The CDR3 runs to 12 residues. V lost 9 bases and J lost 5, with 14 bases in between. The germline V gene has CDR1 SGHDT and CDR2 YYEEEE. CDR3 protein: CAIAAPRYGYTF. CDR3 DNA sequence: TGTGCCATAGCAGCCCCAAGATATGGCTACACCTTC.

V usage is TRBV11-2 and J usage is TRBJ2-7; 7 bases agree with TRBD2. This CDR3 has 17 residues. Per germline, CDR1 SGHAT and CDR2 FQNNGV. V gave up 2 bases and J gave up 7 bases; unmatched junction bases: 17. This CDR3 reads CASSLYLFGSGVGEQYF. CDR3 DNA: TGTGCCAGCAGCTTATACCTCTTTGGGAGCGGGGTGGGAGAGCAGTACTTC.